The 23 T cell receptor beta chains below come from one sample, sequenced in a study of blood T cell repertoires in COVID-19. Clones were sequenced by immunoSEQ multiplex PCR, and TCRdb holds only the in-frame ones, with some missing. The data hold 430,000 or so clones, with roughly 90% observed a single time. The material sequenced was peripheral blood. These receptors all come from a man aged 18-30 years with COVID-19, enrolled during active disease.

This clone was seen a single time. The chain joins TRBV24-1 to TRBJ2-1; possibly TRBD1 for D (5 bases). Germline V gene data show CDR1 as KGHDR and CDR2 as SFDVKD. This CDR3 has 14 amino acids. The V end was cut by 1 base, the J end by 4 bases, with 7 bases between. The CDR3 nucleotides are TGTGCCACCAGTGATTTTAGGGGATACAATGAGCAGTTCTTC. This translates into CATSDFRGYNEQFF.

The rearrangement links TRBV7-9 to TRBJ1-1; D gene unclear. CDR1 is SEHNR and CDR2 is FQNEAQ in the germline V gene (reference sequence). There are 15 residues in the CDR3. Deletions cut 5 bases from V and 0 bases from J, with 13 bases between. The CDR3 loop reads CASSTRTEMNTEAFF. In DNA form, the CDR3 reads TGTGCCAGCAGCACTAGGACGGAGATGAACACTGAAGCTTTCTTT. The full variable domain, in which reference TRBV7-9 and TRBJ1-1 provide the parts outside the CDR3, is DTGVSQNPRHKITKRGQNVTFRCDPISEHNRLYWYRQTLGQGPEFLTYFQNEAQLEKSRLLSDRFSAERPKGSFSTLEIQRTEQGDSAMYLCASSTRTEMNTEAFFGQGTRLTVV.

CDR3 protein: CASRPGTSGRQTQYF. The DNA for the CDR3 is TGTGCCAGCAGACCCGGGACTAGCGGGAGACAAACCCAGTACTTC. This chain joins TRBV6-5 and TRBJ2-5; TRBD2 matches at 14 bases. Germline lookup yields CDR1 MNHEY and CDR2 SVGAGI. This CDR3 is built from 15 residues. V shed 6 bases and J 8 bases; nucleotides not matched to a gene: 8.

CDR3 protein: CASSLLAGGQETQYF. The CDR3 region has the DNA TGTGCCAGCAGCCTACTAGCGGGAGGCCAAGAGACCCAGTACTTC. The chain couples TRBV28 to TRBJ2-5; 12 bases match TRBD2. Trimming at V came to 6 bases and at J to 1 base, leaving 3 bases not matched to a gene. The CDR3 has 15 amino acids. CDR1 and CDR2 (germline): MDHEN, SYDVKM.

The chain employs TRBV5-5 and TRBJ2-3, with 10 bases fitting TRBD2. The V gene's germline CDR1 is SGHKS and CDR2 YYEKEE (reference sequence). After removal of 1 base from V and 4 bases from J, the junction contained 9 bases not matched to a gene. The CDR3 extends over 17 amino acids. Written as DNA, the CDR3 is TGTGCCAGCAGCTTGCGAAGGAGCGGGAGGGCCCCAGATACGCAGTATTTT. Amino acid sequence: CASSLRRSGRAPDTQYF.

The gene calls are TRBV5-8 and TRBJ2-1; D is ambiguous. Germline V gives CDR1 SGHTS, CDR2 YDEGEE. The V end was cut by 2 bases, the J end by 0 bases, with 9 bases between. This CDR3 contains 15 residues. The CDR3 is CASSLLPSSYNEQFF. The CDR3 DNA follows: TGTGCCAGCAGCTTACTTCCGAGCTCCTACAATGAGCAGTTCTTC.

The chain uses TRBV9 and TRBJ1-3, with D maybe TRBD1 (5 bases). The ends were cut back, 3 bases at V and 2 bases at J, with 15 bases in the middle. Germline V gene lookup returns CDR1 SGDLS and CDR2 YYNGEE. The length of the CDR3 is 16 residues. The CDR3 region has the DNA TGTGCCAGCAGCGCACGCCGGCCAGGGACTGGAAACACCATATATTTT. It codes for CASSARRPGTGNTIYF.

The chain is built from TRBV24-1 and TRBJ2-3, with TRBD2 identical over 9 bases. The CDR3 consists of 16 residues. Trimming took 4 bases from V and 4 from J; bases not matched to a gene: 8. The germline V gene has CDR1 KGHDR and CDR2 SFDVKD. CDR3 in amino acids: CATSEPAGGHADTQYF. The CDR3 DNA is TGTGCCACCAGTGAACCGGCGGGGGGGCACGCAGATACGCAGTATTTT.

This chain joins TRBV11-2 and TRBJ1-3; no definite D call. The length of the CDR3 is 14 residues. V gave up 8 bases and J gave up 0 bases, with 11 bases separating them. The germline V gene has CDR1 SGHAT and CDR2 FQNNGV. CDR3 in amino acids: CASGEGSSGNTIYF. In DNA form, the CDR3 reads TGTGCCAGCGGCGAAGGGAGCTCTGGAAACACCATATATTTT.

The chain couples TRBV5-1 to TRBJ2-3; 13 bases match TRBD2. Germline V gene sequence: CDR1 SGHRS, CDR2 YFSETQ. Trimming at V came to 7 bases and at J to 5 bases, leaving 1 base not matched to a gene. This CDR3 contains 13 residues. The CDR3 region has the DNA TGCGCCAGCGGACTAGCGGGAGAAGATACGCAGTATTTT. As protein: CASGLAGEDTQYF.

The chain employs TRBV30 and TRBJ1-3; no firm D call. V was clipped by 1 base and J by 4 bases, with 11 bases between them. The CDR3 extends over 14 amino acids. Germline V gives CDR1 GTSNPN, CDR2 SVGIG (reference sequence). The CDR3, as DNA: TGTGCCTGGAGTGCGGGATCGCTAGGAAACACCATATATTTT. As protein: CAWSAGSLGNTIYF.

The V call is TRBV6-5, the J call TRBJ2-2; 7 nucleotides align to TRBD2. Germline V lookup: CDR1 MNHEY, CDR2 SVGAGI. The trim removed 6 bases at V and 4 bases at J, leaving 8 bases unmatched. The CDR3 is 15 residues long. CDR3 in amino acids: CASRTSGTTTGELFF. DNA for the CDR3: TGTGCCAGCAGGACGAGCGGGACTACCACCGGGGAGCTGTTTTTT.

The chain has TRBV23-1 and TRBJ2-7, with TRBD1 matching over 7 bases. TRBV23-1 belongs to the ORF category, with a function that is uncertain. CDR3 size: 14 residues. After removal of 3 bases from V and 5 bases from J, the junction contained 7 bases not matched to a gene. The CDR3 nucleotides are TGCGCCAGCAGTCACGTCACAGGGGTCCACGAGCAGTACTTC. Amino acid sequence: CASSHVTGVHEQYF.

V usage is TRBV29-1 and J usage is TRBJ2-1; 7 bases line up with TRBD1. In germline, CDR1 is SQVTM, CDR2 ANQGSEA. The CDR3 length is 11 residues. The junction had 8 bases not matched to a gene; V was cut back by 6 bases and J by 12 bases. CDR3 DNA sequence: TGCAGCGTGGGGGACAGCCATGGGCAGTTCTTC. It is translated as CSVGDSHGQFF.

The gene calls are TRBV28 and TRBJ2-7; 8 nucleotides agree with TRBD1. After removal of 4 bases from V and 0 bases from J, the junction contained 8 bases not matched to a gene. This CDR3 is built from 16 residues. Germline assignment: CDR1 MDHEN and CDR2 SYDVKM. CDR3 sequence: CASSSIGTGASYEQYF. The CDR3 region has the DNA TGTGCCAGCAGTTCTATCGGGACAGGTGCCTCCTACGAGCAGTACTTC.

The V gene is TRBV7-6, the J gene TRBJ1-1; D is unresolved. Germline V lookup: CDR1 SGHVS, CDR2 FNYEAQ. The ends were cut back, 5 bases at V and 0 bases at J, with 16 bases in the middle. CDR3 size: 16 residues. CDR3 nucleotides: TGTGCCAGCAGCCTCCTACAAGGAGAGTTGAACACTGAAGCTTTCTTT. It codes for CASSLLQGELNTEAFF.

In its sample, this clone was seen once. This rearrangement joins TRBV15 to TRBJ2-3; D is uncertain. Germline CDR1 and CDR2: LNHNV and YYDKDF (reference sequence). The CDR3 extends over 14 amino acids. Between the trimmed V and J ends, which lost 1 base and 2 bases, there was a span of 7 bases. The CDR3 nucleotides are TGTGCCACCAGCAGAGGCGAGGACACAGATACGCAGTATTTT. Protein product: CATSRGEDTDTQYF.

This clone has more than one count but fewer than ten. V and J are TRBV6-1 and TRBJ2-1; the match to TRBD2 covers 11 bases. Trimming removed 1 base from V and 4 bases from J; junction bases left unmatched: 9. CDR3 length equals 18 residues. CDR1 and CDR2 (germline): MNHNS, SASEGT. CDR3 DNA: TGTGCCAGCAGTGAAGTTAGGGCTAGCGGGAGGACATACAATGAGCAGTTCTTC. Amino acids: CASSEVRASGRTYNEQFF.

The V call is TRBV11-3, the J call TRBJ2-2; TRBD2 aligns across 7 bases. The V and J ends lost 5 bases and 3 bases, in that order; junction bases with no gene match: 12. Germline loops: CDR1 SGHNT, CDR2 YENEEA. This CDR3 region has 17 residues. This CDR3 is CASSPGGGQADTGELFF. Here the CDR3 DNA reads TGTGCCAGCAGCCCGGGGGGTGGGCAGGCGGACACCGGGGAGCTGTTTTTT. The entire variable domain, with the rest obtained from reference TRBV11-3 and TRBJ2-2, is as follows: EAGVVQSPRYKIIEKKQPVAFWCNPISGHNTLYWYLQNLGQGPELLIRYENEEAVDDSQLPKDRFSAERLKGVDSTLKIQPAELGDSAVYLCASSPGGGQADTGELFFGEGSRLTVL.

The V call is TRBV7-2, the J call TRBJ2-7; 8 bases match TRBD1. Germline V gene data show CDR1 as SGHTA and CDR2 as FQGNSA. Unmatched junction bases numbered 11, after V lost 5 bases and J lost 2 bases. The CDR3 totals 16 residues. The CDR3 DNA reads as TGTGCCAGCAGCCTCGCCCCAGGGGGCCTCACCTACGAGCAGTACTTC. It yields the protein CASSLAPGGLTYEQYF.

This clone was counted a single time. The chain uses TRBV6-5 and TRBJ1-1; D is undetermined. CDR1 and CDR2 from the germline V gene are MNHEY and SVGAGI. The ends were cut back, 5 bases at V and 1 base at J, with 8 bases in the middle. CDR3 size: 13 residues. DNA of the CDR3: TGTGCCAGCAGTCGTATACAGAACACTGAAGCTTTCTTT. The encoded protein is CASSRIQNTEAFF.

The CDR3 sequence is CASGKPDLREQYF. The CDR3 DNA is TGTGCCAGCGGTAAACCCGACTTACGGGAGCAGTACTTC. The chain couples TRBV27 to TRBJ2-7; D not certain. Germline V CDR1 and CDR2: MNHEY, SMNVEV (reference sequence). The V end lost 8 bases, the J end lost 7 bases, and 18 bases lay between the germline ends. CDR3 size: 13 residues.

V gene TRBV4-1 combines with J gene TRBJ2-7; 9 nucleotides align to TRBD2. V dropped 0 bases and J dropped 4; count of bases not matched to a gene: 7. The CDR3 is 16 residues long. Germline V gene sequence: CDR1 MGHRA, CDR2 YSYEKL. The CDR3 reads CASSQDLAGGLYEQYF. The CDR3 DNA reads as TGCGCCAGCAGCCAAGATCTTGCGGGGGGGCTTTACGAGCAGTACTTC.